This passage covers 20 T cell receptor beta chains from one sample sequenced in a study of shared clonotypes between healthy human individuals (dated by TCRdb to about 2020). The library relied on the immunoSEQ multiplex PCR assay. Not all clones reach the TCRdb copy of this immuneACCESS table, which keeps in-frame sequences only. Checked studies attribute under half of the gap to unresolved V genes and leave the rest unexplained. The sample records 2 million to 2.5 million clones, approximately 96% of which are singletons. Roughly 0.13% of the sample comes from the top ten. Sequencing used naive CD4+ T cells sorted from blood. The cell subset or site label, read with the paper, signifies: CD45RA+ positively selected. These receptors originate from a man between 18 and 35 years old in good health.

In DNA, the CDR3 is TGTGCCAGCAGCGTAACCGGGACAGGGGGGAGCGAGCAGTACTTC. Its protein is CASSVTGTGGSEQYF. V gene TRBV9 combines with J gene TRBJ2-7; 11 bases match TRBD1. The length of the CDR3 is 15 residues. Trimming cost V 1 base and J 6 bases; bases outside gene matches: 6. Looked up from germline, CDR1 is SGDLS and CDR2 is YYNGEE.

This chain connects TRBV4-1 to TRBJ1-5; 8 bases match TRBD1. The CDR3 is 16 residues long. The V segment lost 3 bases and the J segment 0 bases; nucleotides outside the gene matches: 4. CDR1 is MGHRA, CDR2 YSYEKL, per germline. The CDR3 nucleotides read TGCGCCAGCAGCCATGCGGACAGGGATAGCAATCAGCCCCAGCATTTT. Translating it yields CASSHADRDSNQPQHF.

The DNA for the CDR3 is TGTGCCAGTAGTGCCCCGGGTATAGGGGCCACTGAAGCTTTCTTT. This gives the protein CASSAPGIGATEAFF. This chain joins TRBV19 and TRBJ1-1, with D tentatively TRBD1 (5 bases). Germline V CDR1 and CDR2: LNHDA, SQIVND (reference sequence). Trimming removed 5 bases from V and 4 bases from J, with 17 bases in between. The CDR3 runs 15 residues.

The chain links TRBV7-2 to TRBJ1-1, with a weak D call TRBD1 (6 bases). Germline assignment: CDR1 SGHTA and CDR2 FQGNSA. The CDR3 is 12 residues long. V was cut by 1 base and J by 11 bases, with 11 bases left in between. CDR3 DNA sequence: TGTGCCAGCAGCTTAGTCCAGGGGCTGGCTTTCTTT. Its protein product is CASSLVQGLAFF.

This chain connects TRBV6-5 to TRBJ1-1; no reliable D call. The V end was cut by 0 bases, the J end by 5 bases, with 16 bases between. The CDR3 contains 16 residues. From germline, CDR1 is MNHEY and CDR2 SVGAGI. The CDR3 is CASSYSAAGRGTEAFF. The CDR3 bases are TGTGCCAGCAGTTACTCTGCCGCCGGACGAGGAACTGAAGCTTTCTTT.

The genes are TRBV10-3 and TRBJ1-2, with 12 bases lining up with TRBD1. V shed 9 bases and J 8 bases; nucleotides not matched to a gene: 7. This CDR3 spans 13 amino acids. Germline CDR1 is ENHRY and CDR2 is SYGVKD. In nucleotides, the CDR3 is TGTGCCATTGCGGGACAGGGGGCTCGGGGCTACACCTTC. Protein sequence: CAIAGQGARGYTF.

V usage is TRBV5-5 and J usage is TRBJ1-6, with D unclear. V lost 6 bases to trimming and J lost 8 bases, with 18 bases between them. Germline CDR1 reads SGHKS; CDR2 reads YYEKEE (reference sequence). The CDR3 totals 15 residues. CDR3 DNA: TGTGCCAGCACCCCCGAGGGTTGGTACGATTCACCCCTCCACTTT. It is translated as CASTPEGWYDSPLHF.

This chain joins TRBV11-1 and TRBJ1-2, with D perhaps matching TRBD1 (5 bases). The CDR3 consists of 14 residues. Per germline, CDR1 SGHAT and CDR2 FQDESV (reference sequence). The V end was cut by 5 bases, the J end by 4 bases, with 14 bases between. CDR3 sequence (DNA): TGTGCCAGCAGCCCGGCGGGGGTTCCCTATGGCTACACCTTC. Protein sequence: CASSPAGVPYGYTF.

The chain carries TRBV10-1 and TRBJ1-2; 7 bases map to TRBD1. CDR1 is WNHNN, CDR2 SYGVQD, per germline (reference sequence). Trimming cost V 2 bases and J 5 bases; bases outside gene matches: 8. The length of the CDR3 is 15 residues. The CDR3 bases are TGCGCCAGCAGTGAGAAGGCTGACAGGGAGTATGGCTACACCTTC. Its translation: CASSEKADREYGYTF.

The chain has TRBV10-2 and TRBJ1-1; 8 bases align to TRBD1. The ends lost 5 bases at V and 0 bases at J; junction bases unmatched: 2. The germline CDR1 and CDR2 sequences are WSHSY and SAAADI. The CDR3 is made up of 14 amino acids. CDR3 DNA: TGCGCCAGCAGTTGGACAGGGATGAACACTGAAGCTTTCTTT. Protein sequence: CASSWTGMNTEAFF.

In the case of this clone: Other DNA sequences of this sample code for an identical CDR3. The V and J genes are TRBV5-1 and TRBJ2-3; the D is unclear. V was shortened by 0 bases and J by 0 bases, with 5 bases between the two germline ends. This CDR3 has 14 residues. In germline, CDR1 is SGHRS, CDR2 YFSETQ. In nucleotides, the CDR3 is TGCGCCAGCAGCTTGGGCGGTAGCACAGATACGCAGTATTTT. Residues: CASSLGGSTDTQYF. The full variable domain, rest sourced from reference TRBV5-1 and TRBJ2-3, is KAGVTQTPRYLIKTRGQQVTLSCSPISGHRSVSWYQQTPGQGLQFLFEYFSETQRNKGNFPGRFSGRQFSNSRSEMNVSTLELGDSALYLCASSLGGSTDTQYFGPGTRLTVL.

The genes are TRBV2 and TRBJ2-7; TRBD1 aligns across 8 bases. The CDR3 spans 15 residues. Germline V gene sequence: CDR1 SNHLY, CDR2 FYNNEI. The V gene end was trimmed by 6 bases and the J gene end by 8 bases; junction bases not matched to a gene: 15. The chain's CDR3 is CASSAGTGPFTKQYF. The CDR3 region has the DNA TGTGCCAGCAGCGCCGGGACAGGTCCTTTTACGAAGCAGTACTTC.

The chain couples TRBV7-2 to TRBJ2-1; D is uncertain. Trimming shortened V by 7 bases and J by 0 bases, and 13 bases separated the two germline ends. Germline V gene sequence: CDR1 SGHTA, CDR2 FQGNSA. CDR3 length equals 15 residues. The DNA for the CDR3 is TGTGCCAGCAACCCGGGCGAAAGCTCCTACAATGAGCAGTTCTTC. This sequence encodes CASNPGESSYNEQFF.

V usage is TRBV18 and J usage is TRBJ2-3; D is ambiguous. From germline, CDR1 is KGHSH and CDR2 LQKENI. The CDR3 consists of 17 residues. Trimming took 2 bases from V and 0 from J, leaving 15 bases between them. The CDR3 coding sequence is TGTGCCAGCTCACCAATCTCGGGCGGATTTAGCACAGATACGCAGTATTTT. Encoded protein: CASSPISGGFSTDTQYF.

The chain recombines TRBV4-2 with TRBJ2-2, with 7 bases lining up with TRBD2. Trimming took 4 bases from V and 8 from J; bases not matched to a gene: 16. CDR1 is LGHNA and CDR2 is YNFKEQ in the germline V gene. The CDR3 is 17 amino acids. The CDR3 loop reads CASSRTLRTRGLGELFF. The DNA for the CDR3 is TGTGCCAGCAGCCGAACGTTACGGACTAGGGGATTAGGGGAGCTGTTTTTT.

The chain links TRBV28 to TRBJ2-7, with D unclear. The V and J ends lost 3 bases and 0 bases respectively, with 15 bases between them. This CDR3 spans 16 amino acids. Germline-derived CDR1 and CDR2 are MDHEN and SYDVKM. The CDR3 spells CASSFSVQGFSYEQYF. In DNA form, the CDR3 reads TGTGCCAGCAGTTTCTCTGTACAAGGATTCTCCTACGAGCAGTACTTC.

The chain is built from TRBV6-6 and TRBJ1-1; no firm D call. The germline V and J ends were trimmed by 7 bases and 4 bases, with 7 bases remaining between them. CDR1 is MNHNY, CDR2 SVGAGI, per germline (reference sequence). This CDR3 comprises 11 residues. CDR3 in amino acids: CASIHTTEAFF. The DNA for the CDR3 is TGTGCCAGCATCCACACCACTGAAGCTTTCTTT.

V is TRBV5-1 and J is TRBJ1-2; D remains unclear. Trimming pared 4 bases from V and 6 bases from J, leaving 13 bases between. This CDR3 has 13 residues. The V gene's germline CDR1 is SGHRS and CDR2 YFSETQ. DNA of the CDR3: TGCGCCAGCAGCCCCCAGACATCTAATGGCTACACCTTC. Protein sequence: CASSPQTSNGYTF.

The V gene is TRBV2, the J gene TRBJ2-2; 7 bases line up with TRBD1. The CDR3 has 15 amino acids. CDR1 and CDR2 from the germline V gene are SNHLY and FYNNEI. After removal of 4 bases from V and 2 bases from J, the junction contained 4 bases not matched to a gene. CDR3 loop: CASSARQGNTGELFF. The CDR3 DNA follows: TGTGCCAGCAGTGCTCGACAGGGTAACACCGGGGAGCTGTTTTTT.

The rearrangement uses TRBV6-5 and TRBJ1-1, with 9 bases identical to TRBD1. Germline lookup yields CDR1 MNHEY and CDR2 SVGAGI. The CDR3 extends over 14 amino acids. The V gene end was trimmed by 8 bases and the J gene end by 5 bases; junction bases not matched to a gene: 9. CDR3 region: CASYRGLRWTEAFF. The DNA for the CDR3 is TGTGCCAGCTACAGGGGGCTGAGGTGGACTGAAGCTTTCTTT.